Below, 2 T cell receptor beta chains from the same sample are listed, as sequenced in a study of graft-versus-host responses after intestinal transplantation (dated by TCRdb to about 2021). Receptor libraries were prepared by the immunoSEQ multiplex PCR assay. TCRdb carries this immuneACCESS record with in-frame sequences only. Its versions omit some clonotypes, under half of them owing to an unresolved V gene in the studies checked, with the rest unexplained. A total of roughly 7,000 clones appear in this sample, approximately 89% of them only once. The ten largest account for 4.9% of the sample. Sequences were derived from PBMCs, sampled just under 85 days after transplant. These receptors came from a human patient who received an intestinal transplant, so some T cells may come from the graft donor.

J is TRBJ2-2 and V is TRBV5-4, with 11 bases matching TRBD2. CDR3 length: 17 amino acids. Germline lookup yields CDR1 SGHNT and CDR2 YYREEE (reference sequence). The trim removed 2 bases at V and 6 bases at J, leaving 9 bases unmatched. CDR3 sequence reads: CASSLGLAGGGAGELFF. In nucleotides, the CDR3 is TGTGCCAGCAGCTTAGGGCTAGCGGGGGGCGGGGCCGGGGAGCTGTTTTTT.

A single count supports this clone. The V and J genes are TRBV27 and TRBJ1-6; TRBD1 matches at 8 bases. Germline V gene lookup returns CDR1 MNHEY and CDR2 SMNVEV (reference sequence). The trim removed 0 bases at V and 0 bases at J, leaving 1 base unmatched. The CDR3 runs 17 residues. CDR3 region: CASSLSGTGSYNSPLHF. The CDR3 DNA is TGTGCCAGCAGTTTATCCGGGACAGGCTCCTATAATTCACCCCTCCACTTT.